The present entry profiles one TCR beta chain with its context. This receptor's antigen is unknown. No much larger clone exists at a distance of one base, and base qualities are not known. The immunoSEQ Assay, a bias-controlled multiplex PCR, was used to amplify TCRbeta CDR3 regions from genomic DNA. The study's own analysis went as follows. The number of nucleated cells in each sample was estimated from the amplification of reference gene primers within the assay. To quantify the absolute abundance of each unique TCRbeta CDR3 rearrangement, sequence reads were collapsed and filtered. For each sample, productive Simpson clonality was calculated as the square root of Simpson's diversity index across productive rearrangements. The table comes from immuneACCESS by way of TCRdb, which keeps in-frame sequences with V and J called. Part of the clones is missing from these tables; in studies checked, under half for an unresolved V gene and the rest for unknown reasons. The DNA gave D and trimming, while V, J and clone size come from that table. The sample table records around 120,000 clones; 80% to 90% of these occur just once. The ten largest clones capture around 8% of the sample.

A second Seattle source provided samples from volunteer blood donors who had recovered from COVID-19. Collaborating institutions collected whole blood in K2EDTA tubes following their own protocols. For TCRbeta analysis, collaborators shipped samples in one of three forms: frozen whole blood, isolated PBMCs, or DNA extracted from either of those sample types. V loses 5 bases, J loses 8 bases, and the germline ends lie 10 bases apart. From the cysteine up to the phenylalanine, the CDR3 has a length of 12 residues. This entry keeps only the CDR3 DNA: 36 bases, framed from base 1. This sample was taken from a study of blood T cell repertoires in COVID-19 (dated by TCRdb to 2019 to 2021). Background for the entire study: Collaborator samples came from the United States, Italy and Spain and covered acute and convalescent phases of COVID-19. Subjects who had been exposed to COVID-19, were actively infected with it, or had recovered from it provided the deeply sampled blood TCRbeta repertoires that made up the dataset. Nearly every sample came with metadata listing a de-identified subject ID, COVID-19 status, age in years and sex. The prospective study material was composed of cDNA or gDNA derived from T cells, B-cell-depleted T cells, or PBMCs. The repertoires were released in a freely available public database meant as a resource for research on the immune response to SARS-CoV-2. Where HLA class I and class II types were available, the types were taken from metadata supplied by the sample provider, not from assay-based typing. Samples were obtained from the ongoing ImmuneRACE study (first 160 participants) and from 1,200 or so subjects provided by 6 global collaborators.

Overall results and qualifications from the work: The quantity of clinical and demographic metadata differed by source and by participant and was supplied without curation.

This chain is built from TRBV12-3 or TRBV12-4 and TRBJ1-3, with the D gene not confidently named. The sequence derives from a man between 70 and 80 years old who had recovered from COVID-19. What was sequenced was peripheral blood. The nucleotides are TGTGCCAGCAGTCCGCGCGGCTACACCATATATTTT. It encodes CASSPRGYTIYF.